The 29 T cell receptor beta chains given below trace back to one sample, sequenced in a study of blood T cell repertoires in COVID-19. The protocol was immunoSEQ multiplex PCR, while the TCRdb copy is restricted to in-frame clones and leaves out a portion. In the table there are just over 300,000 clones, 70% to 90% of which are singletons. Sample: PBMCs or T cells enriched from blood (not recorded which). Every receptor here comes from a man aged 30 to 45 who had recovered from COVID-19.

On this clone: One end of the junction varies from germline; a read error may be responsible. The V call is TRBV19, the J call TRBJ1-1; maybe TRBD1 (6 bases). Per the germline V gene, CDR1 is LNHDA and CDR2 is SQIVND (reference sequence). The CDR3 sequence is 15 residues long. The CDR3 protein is CASRIAGTRNTEAFF. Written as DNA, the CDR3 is TGTGCCAGTAGGATAGCCGGGACAAGGAACACTGAAGCTTTCTTT.

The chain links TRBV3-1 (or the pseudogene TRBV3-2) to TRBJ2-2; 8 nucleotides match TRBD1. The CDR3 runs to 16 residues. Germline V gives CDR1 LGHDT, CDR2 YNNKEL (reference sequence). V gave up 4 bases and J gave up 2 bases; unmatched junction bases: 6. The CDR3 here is CASSPGQAINTGELFF. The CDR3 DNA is TGTGCCAGCAGCCCGGGACAGGCGATCAACACCGGGGAGCTGTTTTTT.

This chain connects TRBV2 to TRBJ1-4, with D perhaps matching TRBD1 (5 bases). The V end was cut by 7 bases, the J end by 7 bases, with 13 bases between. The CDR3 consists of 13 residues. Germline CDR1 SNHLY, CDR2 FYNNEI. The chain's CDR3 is CASTSARVEKLFF. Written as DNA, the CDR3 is TGTGCCAGCACGTCGGCCAGGGTTGAAAAACTGTTTTTT.

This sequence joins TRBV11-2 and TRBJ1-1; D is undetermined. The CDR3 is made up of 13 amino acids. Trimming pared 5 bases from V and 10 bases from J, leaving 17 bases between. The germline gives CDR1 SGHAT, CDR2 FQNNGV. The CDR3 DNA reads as TGTGCCAGCAGCCCAGAGCGGTCTCCCACAGCTTTCTTT. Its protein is CASSPERSPTAFF.

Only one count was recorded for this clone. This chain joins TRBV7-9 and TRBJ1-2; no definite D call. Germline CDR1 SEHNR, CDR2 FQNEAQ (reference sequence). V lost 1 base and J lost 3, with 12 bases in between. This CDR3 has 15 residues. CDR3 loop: CASSLDTPRYYGYTF. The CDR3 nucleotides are TGTGCCAGCAGCTTAGACACACCTCGCTACTATGGCTACACCTTC.

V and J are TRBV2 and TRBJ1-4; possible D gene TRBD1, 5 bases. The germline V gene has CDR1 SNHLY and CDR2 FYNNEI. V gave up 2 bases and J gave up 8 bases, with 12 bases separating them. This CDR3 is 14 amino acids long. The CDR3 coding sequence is TGTGCCAGCAGTGAAAAGGGGCGTCGGGAAAAACTGTTTTTT. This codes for CASSEKGRREKLFF. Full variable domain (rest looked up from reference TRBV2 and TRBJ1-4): EPEVTQTPSHQVTQMGQEVILRCVPISNHLYFYWYRQILGQKVEFLVSFYNNEISEKSEIFDDQFSVERPDGSNFTLKIRSTKLEDSAMYFCASSEKGRREKLFFGSGTQLSVL.

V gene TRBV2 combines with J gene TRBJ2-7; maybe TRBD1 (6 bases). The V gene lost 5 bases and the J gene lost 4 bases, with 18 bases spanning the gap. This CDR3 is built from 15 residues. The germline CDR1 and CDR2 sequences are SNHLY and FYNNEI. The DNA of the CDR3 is TGTGCCAGCAGTCGGACAGCGCTCCCGGAGTACGAGCAGTACTTC. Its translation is CASSRTALPEYEQYF.

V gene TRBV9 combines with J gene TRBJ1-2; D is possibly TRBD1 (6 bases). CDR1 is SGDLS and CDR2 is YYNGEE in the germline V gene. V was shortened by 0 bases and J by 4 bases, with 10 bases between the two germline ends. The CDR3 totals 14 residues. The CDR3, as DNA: TGTGCCAGCAGCGTAGGCAGGGGTGGCTATGGCTACACCTTC. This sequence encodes CASSVGRGGYGYTF.

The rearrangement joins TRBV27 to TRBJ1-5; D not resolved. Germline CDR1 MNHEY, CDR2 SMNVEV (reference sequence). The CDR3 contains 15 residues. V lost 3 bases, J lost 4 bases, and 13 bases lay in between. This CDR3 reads CASSLRSSPNQPQHF. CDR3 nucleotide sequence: TGTGCCAGCAGTTTGAGATCCTCCCCTAATCAGCCCCAGCATTTT.

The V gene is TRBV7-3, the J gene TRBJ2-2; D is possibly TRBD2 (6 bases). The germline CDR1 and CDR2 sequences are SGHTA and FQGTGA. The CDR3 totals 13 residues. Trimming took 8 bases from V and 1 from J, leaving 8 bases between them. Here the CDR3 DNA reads TGTGCCAGCCGGGACTTGAACACCGGGGAGCTGTTTTTT. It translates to CASRDLNTGELFF.

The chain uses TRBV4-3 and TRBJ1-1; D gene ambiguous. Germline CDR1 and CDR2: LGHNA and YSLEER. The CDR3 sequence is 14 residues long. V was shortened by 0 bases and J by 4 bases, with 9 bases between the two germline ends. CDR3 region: CASSQERAGTEAFF. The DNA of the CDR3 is TGCGCCAGCAGCCAAGAAAGGGCGGGCACTGAAGCTTTCTTT.

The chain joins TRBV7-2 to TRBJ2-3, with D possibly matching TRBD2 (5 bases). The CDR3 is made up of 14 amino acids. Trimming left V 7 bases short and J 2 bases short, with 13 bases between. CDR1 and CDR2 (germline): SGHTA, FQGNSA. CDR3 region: CASTLGLNTDTQYF. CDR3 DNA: TGTGCCAGCACCCTCGGACTTAACACAGATACGCAGTATTTT. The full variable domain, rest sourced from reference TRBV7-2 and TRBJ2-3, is GAGVSQSPSNKVTEKGKDVELRCDPISGHTALYWYRQSLGQGLEFLIYFQGNSAPDKSGLPSDRFSAERTGGSVSTLTIQRTQQEDSAVYLCASTLGLNTDTQYFGPGTRLTVL.

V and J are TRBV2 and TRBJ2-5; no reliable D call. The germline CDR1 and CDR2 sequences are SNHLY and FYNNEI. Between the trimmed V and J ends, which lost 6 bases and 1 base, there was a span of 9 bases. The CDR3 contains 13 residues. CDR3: CASRVSVQETQYF. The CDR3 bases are TGTGCCAGCAGGGTGTCAGTCCAAGAGACCCAGTACTTC.

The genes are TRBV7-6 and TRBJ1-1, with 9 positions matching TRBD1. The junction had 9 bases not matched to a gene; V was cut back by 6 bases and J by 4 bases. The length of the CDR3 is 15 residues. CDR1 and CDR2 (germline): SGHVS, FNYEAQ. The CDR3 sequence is CASSSRTGATTEAFF. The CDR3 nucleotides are TGTGCCAGCAGTTCCCGGACAGGGGCGACCACTGAAGCTTTCTTT.

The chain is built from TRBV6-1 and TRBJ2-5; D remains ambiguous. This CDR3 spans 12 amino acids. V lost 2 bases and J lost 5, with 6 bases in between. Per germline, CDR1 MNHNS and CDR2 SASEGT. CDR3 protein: CASSETSETQYF. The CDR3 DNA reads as TGTGCCAGCAGTGAAACCAGTGAGACCCAGTACTTC.

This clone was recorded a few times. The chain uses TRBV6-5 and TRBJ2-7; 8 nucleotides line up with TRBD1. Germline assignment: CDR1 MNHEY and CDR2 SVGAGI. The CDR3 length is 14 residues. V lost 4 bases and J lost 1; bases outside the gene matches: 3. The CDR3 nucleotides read TGTGCCAGCAGTTCCCGGACAGGGTCCTACGAGCAGTACTTC. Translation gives CASSSRTGSYEQYF.

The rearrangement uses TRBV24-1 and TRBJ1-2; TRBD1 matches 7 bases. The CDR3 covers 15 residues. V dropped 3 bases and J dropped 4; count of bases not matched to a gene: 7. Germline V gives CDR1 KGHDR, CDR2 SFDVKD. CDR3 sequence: CATSDPRQGIYGYTF. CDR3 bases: TGTGCCACCAGTGATCCGAGACAGGGAATCTATGGCTACACCTTC.

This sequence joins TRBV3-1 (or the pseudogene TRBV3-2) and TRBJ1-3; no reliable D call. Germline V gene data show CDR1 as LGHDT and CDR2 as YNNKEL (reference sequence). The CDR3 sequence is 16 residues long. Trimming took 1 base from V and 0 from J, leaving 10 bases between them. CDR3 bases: TGTGCCAGCAGCCAAGTTTTCGGGAACTCTGGAAACACCATATATTTT. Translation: CASSQVFGNSGNTIYF.

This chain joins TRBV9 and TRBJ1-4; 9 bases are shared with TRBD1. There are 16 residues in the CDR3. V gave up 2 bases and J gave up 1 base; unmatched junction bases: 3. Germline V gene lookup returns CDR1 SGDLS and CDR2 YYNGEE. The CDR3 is CASSVGTGRTNEKLFF. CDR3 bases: TGTGCCAGCAGCGTCGGGACAGGGCGAACTAATGAAAAACTGTTTTTT.

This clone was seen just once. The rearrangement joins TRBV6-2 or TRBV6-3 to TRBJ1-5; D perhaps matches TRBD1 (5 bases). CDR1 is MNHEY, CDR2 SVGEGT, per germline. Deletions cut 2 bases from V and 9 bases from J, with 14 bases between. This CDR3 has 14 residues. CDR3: CASSYAQESGPQHF. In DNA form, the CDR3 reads TGTGCCAGCAGTTACGCACAGGAGTCAGGGCCCCAGCATTTT.

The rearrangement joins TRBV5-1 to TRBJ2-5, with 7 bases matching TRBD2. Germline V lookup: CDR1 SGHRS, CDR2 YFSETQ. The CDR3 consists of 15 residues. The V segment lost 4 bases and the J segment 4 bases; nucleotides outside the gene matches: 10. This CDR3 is CASSDGRGGLETQYF. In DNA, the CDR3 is TGCGCCAGCAGCGATGGGCGCGGGGGATTAGAGACCCAGTACTTC. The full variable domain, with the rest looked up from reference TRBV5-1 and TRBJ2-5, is KAGVTQTPRYLIKTRGQQVTLSCSPISGHRSVSWYQQTPGQGLQFLFEYFSETQRNKGNFPGRFSGRQFSNSRSEMNVSTLELGDSALYLCASSDGRGGLETQYFGPGTRLLVL.

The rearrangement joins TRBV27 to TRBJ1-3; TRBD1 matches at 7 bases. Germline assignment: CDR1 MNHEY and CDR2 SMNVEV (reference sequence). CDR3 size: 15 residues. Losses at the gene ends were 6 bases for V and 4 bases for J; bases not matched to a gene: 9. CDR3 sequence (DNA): TGTGCCAGCAGCTTGCAGGGGGGCTTCGGAAACACCATATATTTT. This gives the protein CASSLQGGFGNTIYF.

The CDR3 is CASSYEQGANTIYF. In nucleotides, the CDR3 is TGTGCCAGCAGTTACGAACAGGGGGCAAACACCATATATTTT. This chain joins TRBV6-5 and TRBJ1-3; 9 bases are a match to TRBD1. CDR1 is MNHEY, CDR2 SVGAGI, per germline. The CDR3 is 14 residues long. Germline trimming cut 2 bases from V and 6 bases from J; bases unmatched to any gene: 2.

CDR3 residues: CASSPQHRPNTEAFF. CDR3 coding DNA: TGTGCCAGTAGCCCCCAACACCGTCCGAACACTGAAGCTTTCTTT. This chain uses TRBV19 with TRBJ1-1; D unclear. V dropped 6 bases and J dropped 1 base, with 15 bases sitting between them. Per germline, CDR1 LNHDA and CDR2 SQIVND (reference sequence). CDR3 size: 15 residues.

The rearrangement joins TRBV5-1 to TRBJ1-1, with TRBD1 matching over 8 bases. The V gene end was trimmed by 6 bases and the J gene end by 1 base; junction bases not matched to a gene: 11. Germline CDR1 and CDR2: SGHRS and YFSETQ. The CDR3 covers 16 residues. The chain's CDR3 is CASTLGQGGGNTEAFF. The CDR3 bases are TGCGCCAGCACCCTAGGACAGGGAGGTGGGAACACTGAAGCTTTCTTT.

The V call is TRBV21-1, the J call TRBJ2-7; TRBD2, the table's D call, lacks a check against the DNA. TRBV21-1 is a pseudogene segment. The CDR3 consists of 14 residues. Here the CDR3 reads CASQGGGFSYEQYF. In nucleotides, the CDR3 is TGTGCCAGCCAGGGAGGGGGGTTCTCCTACGAGCAGTACTTC.

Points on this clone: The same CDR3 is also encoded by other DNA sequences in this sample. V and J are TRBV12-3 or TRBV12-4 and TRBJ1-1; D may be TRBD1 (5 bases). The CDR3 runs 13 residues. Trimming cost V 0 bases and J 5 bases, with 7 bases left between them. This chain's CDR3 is CASSLARDTEAFF. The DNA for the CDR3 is TGTGCCAGCAGTTTAGCCAGGGATACTGAAGCTTTCTTT.

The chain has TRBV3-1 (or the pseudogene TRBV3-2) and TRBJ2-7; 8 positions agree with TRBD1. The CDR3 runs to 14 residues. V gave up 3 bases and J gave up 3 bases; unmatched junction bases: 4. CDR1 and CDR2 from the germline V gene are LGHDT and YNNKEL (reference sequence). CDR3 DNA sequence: TGTGCCAGCAGCCACCGGGACAGGAGCTACGAGCAGTACTTC. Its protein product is CASSHRDRSYEQYF.

CDR3 amino acids: CASSYPRHTGELFF. In DNA, the CDR3 is TGTGCCAGCAGTTATCCGCGCCACACCGGGGAGCTGTTTTTT. The chain employs TRBV6-2 or TRBV6-3 and TRBJ2-2; no firm D call. The V and J ends lost 3 bases and 3 bases respectively, with 8 bases between them. The CDR3 is 14 residues long. From germline, CDR1 is MNHEY and CDR2 SVGEGT.